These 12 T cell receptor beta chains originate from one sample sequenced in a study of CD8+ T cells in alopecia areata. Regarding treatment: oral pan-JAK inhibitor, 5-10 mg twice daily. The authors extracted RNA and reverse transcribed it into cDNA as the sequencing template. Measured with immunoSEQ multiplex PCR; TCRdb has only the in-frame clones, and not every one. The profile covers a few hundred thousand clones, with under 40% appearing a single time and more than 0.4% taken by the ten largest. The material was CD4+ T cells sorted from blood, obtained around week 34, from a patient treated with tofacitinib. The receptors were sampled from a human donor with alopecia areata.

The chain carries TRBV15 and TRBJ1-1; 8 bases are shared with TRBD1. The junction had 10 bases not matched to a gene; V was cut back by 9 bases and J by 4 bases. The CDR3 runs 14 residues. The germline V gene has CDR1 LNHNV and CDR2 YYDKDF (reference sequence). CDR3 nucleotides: TGTGCCACTGGCCCGACAGGGGTTGGCACTGAAGCTTTCTTT. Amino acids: CATGPTGVGTEAFF.

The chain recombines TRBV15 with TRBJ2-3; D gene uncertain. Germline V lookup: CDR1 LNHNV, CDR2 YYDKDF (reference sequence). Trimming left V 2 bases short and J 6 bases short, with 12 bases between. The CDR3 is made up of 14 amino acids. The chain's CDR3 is CATSRRSWLDTQYF. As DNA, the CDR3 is TGTGCCACCAGCAGAAGGAGTTGGTTGGATACGCAGTATTTT.

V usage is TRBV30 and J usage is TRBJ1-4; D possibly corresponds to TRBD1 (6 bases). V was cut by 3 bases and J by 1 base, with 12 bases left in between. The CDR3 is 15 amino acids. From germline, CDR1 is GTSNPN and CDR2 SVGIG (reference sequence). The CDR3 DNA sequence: TGTGCCTGGAGCCCCAAACAGGGAACTAATGAAAAACTGTTTTTT. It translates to CAWSPKQGTNEKLFF.

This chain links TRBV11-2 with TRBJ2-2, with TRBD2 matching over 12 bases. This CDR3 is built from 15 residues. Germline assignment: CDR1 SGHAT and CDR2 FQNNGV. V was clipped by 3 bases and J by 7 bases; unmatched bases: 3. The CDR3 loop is CASSFLAGGNGELFF. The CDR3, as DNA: TGTGCCAGCAGCTTTCTAGCGGGAGGGAACGGGGAGCTGTTTTTT.

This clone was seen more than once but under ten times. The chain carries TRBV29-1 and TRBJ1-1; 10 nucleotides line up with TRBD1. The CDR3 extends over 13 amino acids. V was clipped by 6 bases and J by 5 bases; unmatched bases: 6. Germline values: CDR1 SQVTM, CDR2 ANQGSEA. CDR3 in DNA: TGCAGCGTGGACAGGGGGTATGGTACTGAAGCTTTCTTT. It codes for CSVDRGYGTEAFF. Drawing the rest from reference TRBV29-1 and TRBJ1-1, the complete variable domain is SAVISQKPSRDICQRGTSLTIQCQVDSQVTMMFWYRQQPGQSLTLIATANQGSEATYESGFVIDKFPISRPNLTFSTLTVSNMSPEDSSIYLCSVDRGYGTEAFFGQGTRLTVV.

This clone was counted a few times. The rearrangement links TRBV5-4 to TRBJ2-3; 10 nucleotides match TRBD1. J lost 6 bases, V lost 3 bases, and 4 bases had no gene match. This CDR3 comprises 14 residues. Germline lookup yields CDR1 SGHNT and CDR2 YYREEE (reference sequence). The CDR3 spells CASSSGQGPDTQYF. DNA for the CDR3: TGTGCCAGCAGCTCGGGACAGGGGCCGGATACGCAGTATTTT.

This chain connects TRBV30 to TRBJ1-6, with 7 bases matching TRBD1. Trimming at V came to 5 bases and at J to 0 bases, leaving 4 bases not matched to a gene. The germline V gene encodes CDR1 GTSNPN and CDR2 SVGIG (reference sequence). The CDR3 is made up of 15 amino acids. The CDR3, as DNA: TGTGCCTGGGCCCGGGACAGCTCCTATAATTCACCCCTCCACTTT. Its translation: CAWARDSSYNSPLHF. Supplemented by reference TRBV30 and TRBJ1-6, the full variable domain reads SQTIHQWPATLVQPVGSPLSLECTVEGTSNPNLYWYRQAAGRGLQLLFYSVGIGQISSEVPQNLSASRPQDRQFILSSKKLLLSDSGFYLCAWARDSSYNSPLHFGNGTRLTVT.

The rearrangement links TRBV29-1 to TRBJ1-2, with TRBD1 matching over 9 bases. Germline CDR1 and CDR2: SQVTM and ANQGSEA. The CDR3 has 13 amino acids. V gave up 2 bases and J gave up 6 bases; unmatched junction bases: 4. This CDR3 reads CSVEMGQGDGYTF. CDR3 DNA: TGCAGCGTTGAAATGGGACAGGGCGATGGCTACACCTTC.

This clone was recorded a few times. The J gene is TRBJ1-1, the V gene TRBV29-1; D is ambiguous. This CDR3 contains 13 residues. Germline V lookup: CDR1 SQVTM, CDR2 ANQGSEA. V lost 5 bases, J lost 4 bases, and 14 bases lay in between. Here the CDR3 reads CSVFSPLSTEAFF. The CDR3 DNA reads TGCAGCGTTTTTTCGCCTTTAAGCACTGAAGCTTTCTTT.

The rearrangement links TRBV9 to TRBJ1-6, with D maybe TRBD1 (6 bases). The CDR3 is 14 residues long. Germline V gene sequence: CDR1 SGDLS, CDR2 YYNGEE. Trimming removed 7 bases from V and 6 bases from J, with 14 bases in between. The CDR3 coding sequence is TGTGCCAGCGCGCCAGGACAGCGTAATTCACCCCTCCACTTT. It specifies CASAPGQRNSPLHF.

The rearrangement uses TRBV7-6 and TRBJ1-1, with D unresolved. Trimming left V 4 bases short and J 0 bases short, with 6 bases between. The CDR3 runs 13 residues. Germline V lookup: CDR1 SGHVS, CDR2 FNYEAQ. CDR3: CASSSSMNTEAFF. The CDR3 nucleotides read TGTGCCAGCAGCTCGAGTATGAACACTGAAGCTTTCTTT.

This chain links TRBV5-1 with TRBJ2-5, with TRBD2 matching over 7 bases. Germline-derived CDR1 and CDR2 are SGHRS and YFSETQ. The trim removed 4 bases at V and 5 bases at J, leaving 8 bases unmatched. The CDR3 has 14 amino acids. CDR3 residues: CASSDGLGRETQYF. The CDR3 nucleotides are TGCGCCAGCAGCGATGGACTAGGGAGGGAGACCCAGTACTTC.